The 9 T cell receptor beta chains below were found in one sample sequenced in a study of human T cells and chemical hapten exposure. As for time point: pre-sensitization, week 0. Treatment of the sample: therapeutic diphenylcyclopropenone sensitization with weekly scalp DPC. TCRdb analysed the RACE reads with MiXCR anew, one entry per CDR3 protein. The table includes tens of thousands of distinct CDR3 sequences, roughly 9.8% detected once. Sequences were derived from whole blood, sampled in connection with sensitization to the hapten diphenylcyclopropenone (DPC). The receptors shown here come from a woman between 50 and 59 years old with alopecia areata. Some clones in this sample may be carry-over from other donors' samples.

There are many counts of this clonotype. V gene TRBV29-1 combines with J gene TRBJ1-5, with 8 bases lining up with TRBD1. This CDR3 region has 14 residues. Unmatched junction bases numbered 7, after V lost 0 bases and J lost 9 bases. CDR1 SQVTM and CDR2 ANQGSEA come from the germline V gene. The CDR3 nucleotides read TGCAGCGTTGAAGAACGACAGGGGATGGGGCCCCAGCATTTT. The encoded protein is CSVEERQGMGPQHF. Based on the CDR3 plus reference TRBV29-1 and TRBJ1-5, the full variable domain is SAVISQKPSRDICQRGTSLTIQCQVDSQVTMMFWYRQQPGQSLTLIATANQGSEATYESGFVIDKFPISRPNLTFSTLTVSNMSPEDSSIYLCSVEERQGMGPQHFGDGTRLSIL.

This clonotype was counted at least ten times. Here the CDR3 reads CAIGTGAGEQYF. As DNA, the CDR3 is TGTGCCATCGGTACGGGGGCGGGGGAGCAGTACTTC. V is TRBV10-3 and J is TRBJ2-7; D is possibly TRBD1 or TRBD2 (6 bases each). CDR3 size: 12 residues. V lost 8 bases, J lost 7 bases, and 15 bases lay in between. Germline CDR1 is ENHRY and CDR2 is SYGVKD.

In this sample, this clonotype turned up a few times. The chain is built from TRBV10-3 and TRBJ1-4; 9 bases align to TRBD1. Unmatched junction bases numbered 3, after V lost 6 bases and J lost 7 bases. CDR3 length: 13 residues. Germline loops: CDR1 ENHRY, CDR2 SYGVKD. The CDR3 nucleotides read TGTGCCATCAGCCCGGGACAGGGTGAAAAACTGTTTTTT. Encoded protein: CAISPGQGEKLFF.

This chain joins TRBV28 and TRBJ2-5; 11 bases match TRBD1. Germline lookup yields CDR1 MDHEN and CDR2 SYDVKM. The trim removed 7 bases at V and 5 bases at J, leaving 9 bases unmatched. The CDR3 sequence is 15 residues long. The CDR3 DNA sequence: TGTGCCAGCAAGGGACAGGGGGGATTACAGGAGACCCAGTACTTC. This encodes CASKGQGGLQETQYF. The variable domain in full, with the rest retrieved from reference TRBV28 and TRBJ2-5, is DVKVTQSSRYLVKRTGEKVFLECVQDMDHENMFWYRQDPGLGLRLIYFSYDVKMKEKGDIPEGYSVSREKKERFSLILESASTNQTSMYLCASKGQGGLQETQYFGPGTRLLVL.

This clonotype was recorded at least ten times. The chain has TRBV7-2 and TRBJ1-4; weak D call: TRBD1 (6 bases). Germline V gene lookup returns CDR1 SGHTA and CDR2 FQGNSA. Trimming took off 5 bases at V and 4 bases at J, with 14 bases between the two ends. This CDR3 has 15 residues. This chain's CDR3 is CASSSQTGVNEKLFF. CDR3 sequence (DNA): TGTGCCAGCAGCAGTCAGACAGGTGTTAATGAAAAACTGTTTTTT.

The chain uses TRBV6-6 and TRBJ2-3, with D maybe TRBD2 (5 bases). The CDR3 has 13 residues. From germline, CDR1 is MNHNY and CDR2 SVGAGI (reference sequence). V dropped 2 bases and J dropped 5 bases, with 8 bases sitting between them. The CDR3 loop is CASSYPSLDTQYF. The CDR3 DNA reads TGTGCCAGCAGTTACCCTAGCCTAGATACGCAGTATTTT.

A few counts support this clonotype. The rearrangement joins TRBV14 to TRBJ2-7; the D gene is possibly TRBD2 (5 bases). The CDR3 has 14 residues. Germline CDR1 is SGHDN and CDR2 is FVKESK. V was trimmed by 4 bases and J by 5 bases, leaving 15 bases between them. DNA for the CDR3: TGTGCCAGCAGCCCGCGGGCAGATTACGACGAGCAGTACTTC. Translation: CASSPRADYDEQYF. The full variable domain, completed using reference TRBV14 and TRBJ2-7, is EAGVTQFPSHSVIEKGQTVTLRCDPISGHDNLYWYRRVMGKEIKFLLHFVKESKQDESGMPNNRFLAERTGGTYSTLKVQPAELEDSGVYFCASSPRADYDEQYFGPGTRLTVT.

The table lists this clonotype with a few counts. The rearrangement uses TRBV28 and TRBJ1-2, with TRBD1 matching 11 bases. V shed 8 bases and J 5 bases; nucleotides not matched to a gene: 4. The CDR3 has 13 amino acids. The germline V gene encodes CDR1 MDHEN and CDR2 SYDVKM. The CDR3 sequence is CASYGTGGYGYTF. The CDR3 nucleotides read TGTGCCAGCTATGGGACAGGGGGTTATGGCTACACCTTC.

Only a few counts were recorded for this clonotype. The chain is built from TRBV10-2 and TRBJ2-5; TRBD2 is a possible D gene (5 bases). The length of the CDR3 is 15 residues. Trimming left V 2 bases short and J 1 base short, with 11 bases between. Germline V CDR1 and CDR2: WSHSY, SAAADI. The CDR3 protein is CASSEELAPQETQYF. CDR3 DNA: TGCGCCAGCAGTGAGGAGTTAGCGCCCCAAGAGACCCAGTACTTC.